The subject of this entry is one TCR beta chain. Original analysis: Using reference gene primer amplification, nucleated cell counts were estimated. The repertoire was sequenced with immunoSEQ multiplex PCR; TCRdb's copy has only in-frame clones and lacks some. Clonal size and the V and J genes are those of that table, whereas D and trimming came from the DNA. The table lists about 170,000 clones, just under 85% of them singletons. This record belongs to a study of blood T cell repertoires in COVID-19. The length of the CDR3 is 12 residues. Trimming cost V 5 bases and J 5 bases, with 9 bases left between them. Germline V gene data show CDR1 as LNHDA and CDR2 as SQIVND (reference sequence).

Source material: peripheral blood. The source is a man aged 40-49 years who had recovered from COVID-19. The V gene is TRBV19, the J gene TRBJ2-5; no clear D. CDR3 protein: CASSQGVETQYF. DNA for the CDR3: TGTGCCAGTAGTCAAGGAGTTGAGACCCAGTACTTC.